The present T cell receptor (beta chain) was sequenced within a study of STAT3 mutations in large granular lymphocyte leukemia. Looked up from germline, CDR1 is ENHRY and CDR2 is SYGVKD. The V gene lost 8 bases and the J gene lost 2 bases, with 11 bases spanning the gap. CDR3 length equals 13 residues. Note on this clone: Its specificity is not known.

Study-level findings and limits: Clonal expansion was inferred from samples taken at other timepoints. Treatment regimens differed across patients between samplings. At least one immunodominant TCR beta clonotype appeared in every T-cell large granular lymphocyte leukemia patient. Suggested: STAT3 mutation was not the ancestral event for these clonal expansions.

Method: immunoSEQ multiplex PCR; TCRdb's copy keeps in-frame clones and lacks some. The table records approximately 4,000 clones, around 52% of them present only once. Source material: peripheral blood mononuclear cells. The gene calls are TRBV10-3 and TRBJ2-3; D is ambiguous. The sequence came from a male patient in his forties or fifties with T-cell large granular lymphocyte leukemia. Some clones in this sample may be carry-over from other donors' samples. The CDR3 region is CAIRTPVTDTQYF. DNA of the CDR3: TGTGCCATCCGGACCCCCGTCACAGATACGCAGTATTTT.